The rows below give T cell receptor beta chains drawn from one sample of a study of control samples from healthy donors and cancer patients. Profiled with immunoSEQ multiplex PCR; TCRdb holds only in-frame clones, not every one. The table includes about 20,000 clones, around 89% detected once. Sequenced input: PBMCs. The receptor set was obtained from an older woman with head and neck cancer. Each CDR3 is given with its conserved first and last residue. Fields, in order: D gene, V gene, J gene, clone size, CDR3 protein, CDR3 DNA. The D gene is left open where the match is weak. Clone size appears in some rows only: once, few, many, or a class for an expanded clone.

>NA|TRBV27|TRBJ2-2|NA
CASGRGKGTGELFF
TGTGCCAGCGGCAGGGGAAAGGGAACCGGGGAGCTGTTTTTT
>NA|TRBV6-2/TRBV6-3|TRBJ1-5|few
CASSQALNQPQHF
TGTGCCAGCAGCCAGGCCCTCAATCAGCCCCAGCATTTT
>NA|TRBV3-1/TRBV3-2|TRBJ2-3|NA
CASSPTRVVPTQYF
TGTGCCAGCAGCCCCACTAGGGTCGTACCTACGCAGTATTTT
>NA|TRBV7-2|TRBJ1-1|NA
CASSHDQSSRGLLGTEAFF
TGTGCCAGCAGCCACGACCAGAGTTCAAGGGGCTTGTTGGGTACTGAAGCTTTCTTT
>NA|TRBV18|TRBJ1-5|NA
CASSPSYDQPQHF
TGTGCCAGCTCACCTTCCTATGATCAGCCCCAGCATTTT
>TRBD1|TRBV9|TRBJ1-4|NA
CASSVGTQGATNEKLFF
TGTGCCAGCAGCGTAGGTACTCAGGGGGCAACTAATGAAAAACTGTTTTTT
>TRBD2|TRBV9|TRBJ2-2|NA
CASSPGLAEPNTGELFF
TGTGCCAGCAGCCCCGGACTAGCGGAGCCGAACACCGGGGAGCTGTTTTTT
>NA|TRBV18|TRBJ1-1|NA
CASSPSGGTEAFF
TGTGCCAGCTCACCAAGCGGGGGCACTGAAGCTTTCTTT
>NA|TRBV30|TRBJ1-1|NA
CAWSDRQKSDFF
TGTGCCTGGAGTGATAGACAGAAGTCAGATTTCTTT
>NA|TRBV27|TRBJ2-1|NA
CASLKQGISYNEQFF
TGTGCCAGCCTCAAACAGGGAATCTCCTACAATGAGCAGTTCTTC
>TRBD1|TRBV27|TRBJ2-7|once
CASSTGTGAYEQYF
TGTGCCAGCAGTACCGGGACAGGGGCCTACGAGCAGTACTTC
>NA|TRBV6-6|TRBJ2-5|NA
CASSYPRTGRTETQYF
TGTGCCAGCAGCTACCCCCGGACCGGTCGAACAGAGACCCAGTACTTC
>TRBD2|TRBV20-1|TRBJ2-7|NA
CSGDYSYEQYF
TGCAGTGGGGACTACTCCTACGAGCAGTACTTC
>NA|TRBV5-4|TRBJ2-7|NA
CASSLVAGSYEQYF
TGTGCCAGCAGCTTGGTGGCAGGTTCCTACGAGCAGTACTTC
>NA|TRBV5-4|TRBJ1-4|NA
CAGRWGRNEKLFF
TGTGCCGGCCGCTGGGGCCGTAATGAAAAACTGTTTTTT
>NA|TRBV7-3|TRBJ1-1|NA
CASSLTRDPNTEAFF
TGTGCCAGCAGCTTAACTCGAGATCCGAACACTGAAGCTTTCTTT
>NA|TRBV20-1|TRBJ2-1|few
CSASSHGGKENGSYNEQFF
TGCAGTGCTAGTAGTCACGGGGGAAAGGAGAATGGCTCCTACAATGAGCAGTTCTTC
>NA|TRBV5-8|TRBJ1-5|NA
CASSLGARKGAPQHF
TGTGCCAGCAGCTTGGGCGCACGGAAGGGTGCGCCCCAGCATTTT
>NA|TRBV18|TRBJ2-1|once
CASSPRRGSYNEQFF
TGTGCCAGCTCACCTCGGAGGGGGTCCTACAATGAGCAGTTCTTC
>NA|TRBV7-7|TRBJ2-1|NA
CASSRDPVPYNEQFF
TGTGCCAGCAGCCGCGACCCGGTCCCCTACAATGAGCAGTTCTTC
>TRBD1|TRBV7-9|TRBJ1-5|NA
CASSPLGTENQPQHF
TGTGCCAGCAGCCCGCTCGGGACAGAGAATCAGCCCCAGCATTTT
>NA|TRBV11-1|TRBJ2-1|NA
CASSPEVGVIYNEQFF
TGTGCCAGCAGCCCCGAGGTAGGGGTTATCTACAATGAGCAGTTCTTC
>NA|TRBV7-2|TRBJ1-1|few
CATAGGRANTEAFF
TGTGCCACAGCGGGGGGCCGGGCGAACACTGAAGCTTTCTTT
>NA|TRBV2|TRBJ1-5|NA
CASSYSNQPQHF
TGTGCCAGCAGTTATAGCAATCAGCCCCAGCATTTT
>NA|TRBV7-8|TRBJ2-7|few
CASSQQMQYEQYF
TGTGCCAGCAGTCAACAGATGCAATACGAGCAGTACTTC
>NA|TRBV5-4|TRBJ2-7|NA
CASSSITGRTAYEQYF
TGTGCCAGCAGCTCGATAACCGGGAGAACGGCCTACGAGCAGTACTTC
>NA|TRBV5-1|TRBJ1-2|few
CASSLDAARGNGYTF
TGCGCCAGCAGCTTGGATGCGGCCCGCGGGAATGGCTACACCTTC
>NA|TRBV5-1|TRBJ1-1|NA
CASSLEGNTEAFF
TGCGCCAGCAGCTTGGAGGGAAACACTGAAGCTTTCTTT
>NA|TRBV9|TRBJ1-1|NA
CASSTDGGNTEAFF
TGTGCCAGCAGCACCGACGGGGGGAACACTGAAGCTTTCTTT
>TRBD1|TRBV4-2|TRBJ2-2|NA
CASSQGPGQGNTGELFF
TGTGCCAGCAGCCAAGGACCCGGACAGGGGAACACCGGGGAGCTGTTTTTT
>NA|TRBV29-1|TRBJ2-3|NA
CSVHEGPDTQYF
TGCAGCGTTCATGAGGGCCCAGATACGCAGTATTTT
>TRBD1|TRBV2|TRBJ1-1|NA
CASSYDRVNTEAFF
TGTGCCAGCAGTTACGACAGGGTGAACACTGAAGCTTTCTTT
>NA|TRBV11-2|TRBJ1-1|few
CASSWGVGTEAFF
TGTGCCAGCAGCTGGGGAGTGGGCACTGAAGCTTTCTTT
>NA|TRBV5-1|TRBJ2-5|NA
CASSSAGRAETQYF
TGCGCCAGCAGCTCGGCAGGACGGGCAGAGACCCAGTACTTC
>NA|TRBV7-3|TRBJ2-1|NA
CASSLARNRASEQFF
TGTGCCAGCAGCTTAGCGCGGAATCGGGCATCTGAGCAGTTCTTC
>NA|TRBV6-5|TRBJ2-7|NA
CASQGQASSYEQYF
TGTGCCAGCCAAGGGCAAGCGAGCTCCTACGAGCAGTACTTC
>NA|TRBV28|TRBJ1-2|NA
CASSLLRNNYGYTF
TGTGCCAGCAGTTTATTACGGAATAACTATGGCTACACCTTC
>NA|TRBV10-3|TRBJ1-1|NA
CAISVGTSRQAFF
TGTGCCATCAGTGTAGGGACATCCAGGCAGGCTTTCTTT
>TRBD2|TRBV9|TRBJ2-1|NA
CASSVDPSGRIHNEQFF
TGTGCCAGCAGCGTAGATCCTAGCGGGAGGATCCACAATGAGCAGTTCTTC
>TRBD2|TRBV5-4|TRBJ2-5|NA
CASSLRGAGGGETQYF
TGTGCCAGCAGCTTGCGGGGAGCGGGCGGGGGAGAGACCCAGTACTTC
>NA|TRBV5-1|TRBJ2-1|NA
CASSSPMRRDSSTRRNEQFF
TGCGCCAGCAGCTCCCCCATGCGGCGGGACAGCTCAACCCGTCGCAATGAGCAGTTCTTC
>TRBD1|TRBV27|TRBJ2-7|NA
CASRVGTGPYEQYF
TGTGCCAGCAGAGTGGGGACAGGGCCCTACGAGCAGTACTTC
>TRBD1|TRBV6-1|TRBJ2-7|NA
CASSEDGQGAREQYF
TGTGCCAGCAGTGAAGACGGACAGGGGGCCCGGGAGCAGTACTTC
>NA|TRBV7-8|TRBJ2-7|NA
CASSPAYEQYF
TGTGCCAGCAGCCCCGCGTACGAGCAGTACTTC
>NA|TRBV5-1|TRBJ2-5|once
CASSWGGLGETQYF
TGCGCCAGCAGCTGGGGAGGACTTGGGGAGACCCAGTACTTC
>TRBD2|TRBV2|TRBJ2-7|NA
CASKPGTSEYEQYF
TGTGCCAGCAAGCCCGGGACTAGCGAATACGAGCAGTACTTC
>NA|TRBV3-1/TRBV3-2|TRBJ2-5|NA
CASSQQGGLETQYF
TGTGCCAGCAGCCAACAGGGGGGTTTGGAGACCCAGTACTTC